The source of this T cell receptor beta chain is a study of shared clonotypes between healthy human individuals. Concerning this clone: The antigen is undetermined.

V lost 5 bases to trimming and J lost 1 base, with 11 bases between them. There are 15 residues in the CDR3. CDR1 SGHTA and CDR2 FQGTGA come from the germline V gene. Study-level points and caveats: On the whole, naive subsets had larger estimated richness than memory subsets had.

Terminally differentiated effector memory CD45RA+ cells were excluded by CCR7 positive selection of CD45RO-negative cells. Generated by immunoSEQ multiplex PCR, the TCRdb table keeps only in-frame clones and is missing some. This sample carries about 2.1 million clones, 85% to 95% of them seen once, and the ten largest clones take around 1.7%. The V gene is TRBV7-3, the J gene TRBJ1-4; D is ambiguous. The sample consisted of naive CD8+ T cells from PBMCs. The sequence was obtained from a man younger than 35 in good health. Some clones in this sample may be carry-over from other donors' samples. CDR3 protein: CASSLGDLTNEKLFF. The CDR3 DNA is TGTGCCAGCAGCCTCGGGGATTTAACTAATGAAAAACTGTTTTTT.